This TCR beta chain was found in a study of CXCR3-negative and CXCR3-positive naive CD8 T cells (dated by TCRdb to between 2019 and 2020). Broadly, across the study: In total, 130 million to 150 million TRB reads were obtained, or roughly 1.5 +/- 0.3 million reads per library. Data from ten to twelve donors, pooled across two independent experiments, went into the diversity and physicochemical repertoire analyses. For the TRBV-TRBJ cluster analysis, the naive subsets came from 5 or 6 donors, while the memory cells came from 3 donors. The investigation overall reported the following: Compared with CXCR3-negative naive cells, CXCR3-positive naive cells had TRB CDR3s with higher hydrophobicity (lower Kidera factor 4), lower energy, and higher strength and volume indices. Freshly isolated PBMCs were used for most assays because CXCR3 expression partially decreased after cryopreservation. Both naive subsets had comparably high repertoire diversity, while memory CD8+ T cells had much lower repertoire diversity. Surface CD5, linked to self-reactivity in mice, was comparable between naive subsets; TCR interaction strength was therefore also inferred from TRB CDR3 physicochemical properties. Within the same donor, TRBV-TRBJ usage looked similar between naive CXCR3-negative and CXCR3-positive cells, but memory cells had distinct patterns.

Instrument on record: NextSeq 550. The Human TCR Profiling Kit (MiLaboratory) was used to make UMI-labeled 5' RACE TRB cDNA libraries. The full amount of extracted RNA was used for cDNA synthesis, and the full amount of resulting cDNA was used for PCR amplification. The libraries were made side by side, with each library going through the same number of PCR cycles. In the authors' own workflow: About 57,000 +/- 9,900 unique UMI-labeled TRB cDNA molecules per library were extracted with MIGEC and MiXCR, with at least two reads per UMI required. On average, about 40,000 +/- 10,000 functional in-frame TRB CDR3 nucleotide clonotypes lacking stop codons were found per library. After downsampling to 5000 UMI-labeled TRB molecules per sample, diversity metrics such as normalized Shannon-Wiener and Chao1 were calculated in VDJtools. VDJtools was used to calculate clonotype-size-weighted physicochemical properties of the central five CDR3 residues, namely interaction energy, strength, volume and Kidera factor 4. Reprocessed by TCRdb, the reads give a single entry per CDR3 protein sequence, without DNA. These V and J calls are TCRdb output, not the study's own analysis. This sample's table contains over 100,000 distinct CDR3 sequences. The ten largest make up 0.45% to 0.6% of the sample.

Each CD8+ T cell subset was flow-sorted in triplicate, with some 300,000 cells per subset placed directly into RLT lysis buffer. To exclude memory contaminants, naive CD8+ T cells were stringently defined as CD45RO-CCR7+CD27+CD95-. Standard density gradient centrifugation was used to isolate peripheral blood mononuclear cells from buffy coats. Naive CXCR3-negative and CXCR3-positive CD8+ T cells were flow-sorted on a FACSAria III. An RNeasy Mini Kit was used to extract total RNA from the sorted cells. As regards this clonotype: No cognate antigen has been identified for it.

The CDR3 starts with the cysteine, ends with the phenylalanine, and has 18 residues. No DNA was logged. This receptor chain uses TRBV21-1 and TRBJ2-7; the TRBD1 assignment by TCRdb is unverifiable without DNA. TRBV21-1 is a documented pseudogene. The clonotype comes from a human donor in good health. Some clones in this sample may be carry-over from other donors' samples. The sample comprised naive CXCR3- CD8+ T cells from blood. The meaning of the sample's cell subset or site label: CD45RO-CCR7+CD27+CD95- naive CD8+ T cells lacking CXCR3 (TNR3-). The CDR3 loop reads CASSKLSNRDSEVYEQYF.